One sample yielded the 8 T cell receptor beta chains listed below, sequenced in a study of T-cell reconstitution after alpha-beta-depleted transplantation in children. Molecular barcoding with unique molecular identifiers was used for the TCRbeta library. TCRdb re-derived calls from the PCR reads in MiXCR, one entry per CDR3 protein. The sample has 200,000 to 250,000 distinct CDR3 sequences; roughly 10% are singletons. The source was PBMCs from the stem cell graft donor, collected from the stem cell graft. The origin of the receptors is a human donor who donated a stem cell graft to a child with acute lymphoblastic leukemia.

This clonotype has a count of ten or more. The chain carries TRBV25-1 and TRBJ2-7, with D perhaps TRBD1 (6 bases). The CDR3 totals 15 residues. Trimming left V 3 bases short and J 3 bases short, with 15 bases between. Germline V gives CDR1 MGHDK, CDR2 SYGVNS. The CDR3, as DNA: TGTGCCAGCAGTGACATACAGGGAGTGGGCTACGAGCAGTACTTC. Its translation is CASSDIQGVGYEQYF.

This clonotype was observed a few times. In DNA form, the CDR3 reads TGCAGTGCTAGAGGGGGAGGGGGCACAGATACGCAGTATTTT. Translation: CSARGGGGTDTQYF. The V gene is TRBV20-1, the J gene TRBJ2-3, with TRBD2 matching 7 bases. There are 14 residues in the CDR3. Germline CDR1 reads DFQATT; CDR2 reads SNEGSKA (reference sequence). The V and J ends lost 1 base and 1 base, in that order; junction bases with no gene match: 2.

This chain links TRBV12-3 or TRBV12-4 with TRBJ1-2; no reliable D call. Trimming pared 10 bases from V and 8 bases from J, leaving 11 bases between. The CDR3 loop spans 10 amino acids. The CDR3 region has the DNA TGTGCCACCCATCCGCCGGGCTACACCTTC. It is translated as CATHPPGYTF.

This clonotype was found many times. The chain joins TRBV20-1 to TRBJ2-3; TRBD1 might be the D (5 bases). The CDR3 runs 14 residues. V was pared by 3 bases and J by 0 bases, with 10 bases between. In germline, CDR1 is DFQATT, CDR2 SNEGSKA (reference sequence). The CDR3 nucleotides are TGCAGTGCTAGGACAGAAACTAGCACAGATACGCAGTATTTT. Protein: CSARTETSTDTQYF.

This sequence joins TRBV11-2 and TRBJ2-5; D unresolved. Looked up from germline, CDR1 is SGHAT and CDR2 is FQNNGV. Trimming stripped 0 bases from V and 1 base from J, with 9 bases between. This CDR3 has 15 amino acids. The CDR3 protein is CASSLDPMGQETQYF. CDR3 sequence (DNA): TGTGCCAGCAGCTTAGACCCCATGGGCCAAGAGACCCAGTACTTC.

This clonotype was picked up a small number of times. The chain is built from TRBV7-9 and TRBJ1-3; TRBD1 matches at 8 bases. The V and J ends lost 5 bases and 3 bases, in that order; junction bases with no gene match: 6. The CDR3 length is 15 residues. Germline-derived CDR1 and CDR2 are SEHNR and FQNEAQ (reference sequence). The CDR3 region has the DNA TGTGCCAGCAGCCGACTCGACAGGGGTGGAAACACCATATATTTT. It encodes CASSRLDRGGNTIYF. The full variable domain, in which reference TRBV7-9 and TRBJ1-3 provide the parts outside the CDR3, is DTGVSQNPRHKITKRGQNVTFRCDPISEHNRLYWYRQTLGQGPEFLTYFQNEAQLEKSRLLSDRFSAERPKGSFSTLEIQRTEQGDSAMYLCASSRLDRGGNTIYFGEGSWLTVV.

Many counts were recorded for this clonotype. The rearrangement joins TRBV27 to TRBJ2-3; D remains ambiguous. There are 17 residues in the CDR3. V lost 6 bases and J lost 0, with 19 bases in between. From germline, CDR1 is MNHEY and CDR2 SMNVEV (reference sequence). In DNA form, the CDR3 reads TGTGCCAGCAGCCCCTACTTTGGGTCCTCTAGCACAGATACGCAGTATTTT. Translated: CASSPYFGSSSTDTQYF.

This clonotype was counted a few times. The V and J genes are TRBV2 and TRBJ2-7, with TRBD1 as a possible D gene (5 bases). Germline assignment: CDR1 SNHLY and CDR2 FYNNEI. Trimming cost V 8 bases and J 2 bases, with 10 bases left between them. CDR3 length equals 12 residues. CDR3 amino acids: CASLGLTYEQYF. Written as DNA, the CDR3 is TGTGCCAGCCTGGGGCTGACCTACGAGCAGTACTTC.